This T cell receptor beta chain emerged from a study of memory CD4+ T cells and cytomegalovirus serostatus. Turning to the study itself: Healthy Belgian adult donors included about nine CMV-positive and more than 20 CMV-negative people.

Concerning this clone itself: The antigen is unknown.

The sort gate was single viable CD3+CD4+CD8-CD45RO+ cells for memory CD4+ T cells. Assay used: immunoSEQ multiplex PCR; TCRdb lists only in-frame clones, some missing. The sample has roughly 42,000 clones, around 72% seen once. General study results and limits: CD4+ memory repertoires contained about two fifths of the roughly 160 reported CMV TCRbeta sequences. Median bootstrapped AUC for CMV status was just over 0.94 originally, around 0.91 US-trained.

Trimming shortened V by 2 bases and J by 9 bases, and 12 bases separated the two germline ends. This CDR3 is 14 amino acids long. Germline CDR1 reads SGHNT; CDR2 reads YYREEE (reference sequence). This TCR was sampled from an adult in good health and CMV-seronegative. Material for sequencing was memory CD4+ T cells from blood. This rearrangement joins TRBV5-4 to TRBJ1-6, with D possibly being TRBD1 (6 bases). The CDR3 sequence: CASSLGGSGSPLHF. The CDR3, as DNA: TGTGCCAGCAGCTTAGGGGGAAGCGGTTCACCCCTCCACTTT.